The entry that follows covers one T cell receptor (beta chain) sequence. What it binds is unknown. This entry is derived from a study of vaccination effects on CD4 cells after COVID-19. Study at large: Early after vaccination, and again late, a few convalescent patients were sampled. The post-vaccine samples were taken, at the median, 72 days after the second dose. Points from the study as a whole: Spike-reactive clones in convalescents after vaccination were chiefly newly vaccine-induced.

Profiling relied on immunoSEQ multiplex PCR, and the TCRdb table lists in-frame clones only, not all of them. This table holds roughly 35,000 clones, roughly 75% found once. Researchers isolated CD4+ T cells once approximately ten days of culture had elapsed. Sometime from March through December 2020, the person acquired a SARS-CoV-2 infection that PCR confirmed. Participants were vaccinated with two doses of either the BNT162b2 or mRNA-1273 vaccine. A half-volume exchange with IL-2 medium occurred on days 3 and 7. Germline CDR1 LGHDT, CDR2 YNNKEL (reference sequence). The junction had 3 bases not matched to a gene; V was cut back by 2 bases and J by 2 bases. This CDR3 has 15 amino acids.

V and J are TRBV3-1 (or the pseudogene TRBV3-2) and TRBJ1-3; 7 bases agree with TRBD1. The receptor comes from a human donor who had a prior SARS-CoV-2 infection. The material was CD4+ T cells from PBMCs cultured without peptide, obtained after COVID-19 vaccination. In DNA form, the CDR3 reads TGTGCCAGCAGCCAACACGGGACAGCTGGAAACACCATATATTTT. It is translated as CASSQHGTAGNTIYF.